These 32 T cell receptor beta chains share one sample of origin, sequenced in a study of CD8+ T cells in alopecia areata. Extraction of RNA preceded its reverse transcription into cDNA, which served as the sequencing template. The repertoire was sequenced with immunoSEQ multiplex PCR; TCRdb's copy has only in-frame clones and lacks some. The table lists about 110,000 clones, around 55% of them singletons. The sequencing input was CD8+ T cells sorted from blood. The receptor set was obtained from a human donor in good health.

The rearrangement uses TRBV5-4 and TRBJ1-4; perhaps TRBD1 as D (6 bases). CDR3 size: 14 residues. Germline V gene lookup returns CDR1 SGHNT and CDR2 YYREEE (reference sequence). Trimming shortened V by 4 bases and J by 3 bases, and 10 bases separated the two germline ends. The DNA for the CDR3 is TGTGCCAGCAGCGAGGACAGATCTAATGAAAAACTGTTTTTT. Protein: CASSEDRSNEKLFF. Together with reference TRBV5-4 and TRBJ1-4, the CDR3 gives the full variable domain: ETGVTQSPTHLIKTRGQQVTLRCSSQSGHNTVSWYQQALGQGPQFIFQYYREEENGRGNFPPRFSGLQFPNYSSELNVNALELDDSALYLCASSEDRSNEKLFFGSGTQLSVL.

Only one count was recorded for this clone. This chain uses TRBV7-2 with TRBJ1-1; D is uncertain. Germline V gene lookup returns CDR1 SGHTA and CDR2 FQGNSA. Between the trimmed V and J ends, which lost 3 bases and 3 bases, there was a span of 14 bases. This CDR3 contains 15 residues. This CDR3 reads CASSLGPPPYTEAFF. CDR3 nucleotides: TGTGCCAGCAGCTTGGGTCCACCACCGTACACTGAAGCTTTCTTT.

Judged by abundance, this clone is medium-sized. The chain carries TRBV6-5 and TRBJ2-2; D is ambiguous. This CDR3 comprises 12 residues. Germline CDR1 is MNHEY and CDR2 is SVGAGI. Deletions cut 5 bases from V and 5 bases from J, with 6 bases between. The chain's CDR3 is CASSMGTGELFF. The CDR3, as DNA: TGTGCCAGCAGTATGGGTACCGGGGAGCTGTTTTTT.

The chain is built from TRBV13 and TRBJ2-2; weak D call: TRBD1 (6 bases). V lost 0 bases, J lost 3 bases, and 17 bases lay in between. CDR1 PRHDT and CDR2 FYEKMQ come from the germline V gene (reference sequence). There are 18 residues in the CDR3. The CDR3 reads CASSLGDQGRSDTGELFF. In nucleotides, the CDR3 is TGTGCCAGCAGCTTAGGTGATCAGGGGCGTTCCGACACCGGGGAGCTGTTTTTT.

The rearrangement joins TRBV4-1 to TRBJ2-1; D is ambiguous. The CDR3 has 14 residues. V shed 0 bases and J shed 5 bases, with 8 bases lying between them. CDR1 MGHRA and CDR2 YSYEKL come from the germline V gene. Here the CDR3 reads CASSQEIGNNEQFF. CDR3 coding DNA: TGCGCCAGCAGCCAAGAGATCGGAAACAATGAGCAGTTCTTC.

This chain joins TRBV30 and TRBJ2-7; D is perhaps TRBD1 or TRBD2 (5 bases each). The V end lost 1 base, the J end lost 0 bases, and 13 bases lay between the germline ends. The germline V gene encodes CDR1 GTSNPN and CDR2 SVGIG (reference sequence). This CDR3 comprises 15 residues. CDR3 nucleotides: TGTGCCTGGAGTGGTGGGACCACCATCTCCTACGAGCAGTACTTC. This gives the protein CAWSGGTTISYEQYF.

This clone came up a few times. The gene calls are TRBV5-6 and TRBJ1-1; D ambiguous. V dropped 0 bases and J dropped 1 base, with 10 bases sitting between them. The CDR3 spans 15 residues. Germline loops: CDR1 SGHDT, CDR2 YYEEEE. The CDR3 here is CASSLVLGKNTEAFF. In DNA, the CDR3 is TGTGCCAGCAGCTTGGTTCTGGGTAAGAACACTGAAGCTTTCTTT.

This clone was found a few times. The CDR3 nucleotides are TGCAGCGTCGAGACAGGGGGGACCTACGAGCAGTACTTC. Its protein is CSVETGGTYEQYF. The V gene is TRBV29-1, the J gene TRBJ2-7, with 9 positions matching TRBD1. This CDR3 comprises 13 residues. V trimming: 6 bases; J trimming: 2 bases; junction bases outside the gene matches: 5. Per the germline V gene, CDR1 is SQVTM and CDR2 is ANQGSEA.

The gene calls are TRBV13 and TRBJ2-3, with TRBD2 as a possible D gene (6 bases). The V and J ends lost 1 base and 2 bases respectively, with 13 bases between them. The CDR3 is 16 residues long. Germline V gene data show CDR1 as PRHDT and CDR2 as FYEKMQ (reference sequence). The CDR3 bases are TGTGCCAGCAGCTTAGTCGGCCTAGCGCCCACAGATACGCAGTATTTT. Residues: CASSLVGLAPTDTQYF.

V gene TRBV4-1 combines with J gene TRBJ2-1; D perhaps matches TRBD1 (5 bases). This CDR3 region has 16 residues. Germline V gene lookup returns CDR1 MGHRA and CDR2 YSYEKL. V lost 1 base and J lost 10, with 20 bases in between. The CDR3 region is CASSQGLRRQSLEQFF. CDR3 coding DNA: TGCGCCAGCAGCCAAGGGTTGAGACGACAGTCTTTAGAGCAGTTCTTC.

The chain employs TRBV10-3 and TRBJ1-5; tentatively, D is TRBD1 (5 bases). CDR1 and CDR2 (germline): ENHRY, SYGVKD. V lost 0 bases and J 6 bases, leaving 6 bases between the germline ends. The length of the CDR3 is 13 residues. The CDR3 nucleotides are TGTGCCATCAGTGAGTCGGGGGTTCAGCCCCAGCATTTT. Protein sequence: CAISESGVQPQHF.

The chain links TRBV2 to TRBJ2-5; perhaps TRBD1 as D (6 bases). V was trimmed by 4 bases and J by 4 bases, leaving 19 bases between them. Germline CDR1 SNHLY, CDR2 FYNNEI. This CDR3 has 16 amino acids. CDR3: CASSAGESGDRETQYF. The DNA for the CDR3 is TGTGCCAGCAGTGCGGGCGAATCAGGGGACCGAGAGACCCAGTACTTC.

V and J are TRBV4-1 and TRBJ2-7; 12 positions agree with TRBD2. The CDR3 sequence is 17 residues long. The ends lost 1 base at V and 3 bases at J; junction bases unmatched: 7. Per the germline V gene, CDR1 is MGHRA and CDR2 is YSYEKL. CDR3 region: CASSQVLASGGGYEQYF. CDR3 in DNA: TGCGCCAGCAGCCAAGTTTTGGCTAGCGGGGGGGGCTACGAGCAGTACTTC.

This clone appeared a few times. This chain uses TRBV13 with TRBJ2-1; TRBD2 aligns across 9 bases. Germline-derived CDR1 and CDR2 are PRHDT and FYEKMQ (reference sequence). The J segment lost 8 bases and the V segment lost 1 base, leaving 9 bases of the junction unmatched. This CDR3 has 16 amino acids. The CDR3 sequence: CASSLAEGLAADEQFF. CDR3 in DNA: TGTGCCAGCAGCTTAGCTGAGGGACTAGCCGCCGATGAGCAGTTCTTC.

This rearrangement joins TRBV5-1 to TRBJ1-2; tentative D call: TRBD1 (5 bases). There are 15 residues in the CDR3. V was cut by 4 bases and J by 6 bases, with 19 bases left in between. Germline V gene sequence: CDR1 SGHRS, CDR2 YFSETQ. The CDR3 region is CASSITGASFNGYTF. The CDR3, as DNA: TGCGCCAGCAGCATAACCGGGGCCTCCTTTAATGGCTACACCTTC.

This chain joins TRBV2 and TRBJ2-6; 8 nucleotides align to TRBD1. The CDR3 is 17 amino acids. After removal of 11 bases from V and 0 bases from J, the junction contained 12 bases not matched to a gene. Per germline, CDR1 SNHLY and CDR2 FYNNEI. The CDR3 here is CACLTGATSSGANVLTF. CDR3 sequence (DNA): TGTGCCTGTCTGACAGGGGCGACAAGCTCTGGGGCCAACGTCCTGACTTTC.

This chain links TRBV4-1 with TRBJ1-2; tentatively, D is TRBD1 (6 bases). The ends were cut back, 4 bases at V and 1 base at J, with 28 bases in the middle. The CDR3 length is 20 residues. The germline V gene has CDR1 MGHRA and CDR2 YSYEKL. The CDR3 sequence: CASSLNPARGRGDLNYGYTF. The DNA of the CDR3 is TGCGCCAGCAGCCTCAACCCTGCCAGGGGACGGGGAGACCTTAACTATGGCTACACCTTC.

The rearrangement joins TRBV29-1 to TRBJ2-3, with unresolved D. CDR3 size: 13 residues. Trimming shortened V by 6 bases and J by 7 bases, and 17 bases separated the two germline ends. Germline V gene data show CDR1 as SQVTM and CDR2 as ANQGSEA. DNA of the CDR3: TGCAGCGTGCCTAGTGGGGTGGGATATACGCAGTATTTT. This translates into CSVPSGVGYTQYF.

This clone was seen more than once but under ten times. The CDR3 DNA follows: TGCGCCAGCAGTCAAGGACAGGGTGGAAATGAGCAGTTCTTC. This encodes CASSQGQGGNEQFF. The chain links TRBV5-1 to TRBJ2-1, with 8 positions matching TRBD1. Germline V lookup: CDR1 SGHRS, CDR2 YFSETQ. With V trimmed by 5 bases and J by 7 bases, 8 bases remained unmatched. The CDR3 has 14 amino acids.

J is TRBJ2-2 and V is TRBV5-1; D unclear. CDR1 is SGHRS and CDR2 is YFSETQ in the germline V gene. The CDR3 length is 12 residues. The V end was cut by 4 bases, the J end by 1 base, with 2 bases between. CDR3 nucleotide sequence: TGCGCCAGCAGCGAGAACACCGGGGAGCTGTTTTTT. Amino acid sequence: CASSENTGELFF.

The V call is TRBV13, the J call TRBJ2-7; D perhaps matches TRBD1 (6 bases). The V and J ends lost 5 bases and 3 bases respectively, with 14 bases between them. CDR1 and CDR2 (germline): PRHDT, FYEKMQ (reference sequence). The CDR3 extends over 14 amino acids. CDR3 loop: CASSHGTLSYEQYF. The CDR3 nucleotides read TGTGCCAGCAGCCACGGGACACTAAGCTACGAGCAGTACTTC.

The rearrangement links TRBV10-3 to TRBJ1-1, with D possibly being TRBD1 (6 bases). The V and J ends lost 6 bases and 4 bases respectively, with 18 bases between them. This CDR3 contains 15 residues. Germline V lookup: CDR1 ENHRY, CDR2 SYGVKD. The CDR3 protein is CAIRDSDSSTTEAFF. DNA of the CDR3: TGTGCCATCAGGGACTCGGACAGCTCCACCACTGAAGCTTTCTTT.

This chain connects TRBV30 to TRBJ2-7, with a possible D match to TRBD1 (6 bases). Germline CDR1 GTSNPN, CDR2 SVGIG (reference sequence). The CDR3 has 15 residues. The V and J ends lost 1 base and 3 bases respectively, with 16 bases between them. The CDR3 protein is CAWSETTGRLYEQYF. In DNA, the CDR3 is TGTGCCTGGAGTGAGACAACAGGGAGACTCTACGAGCAGTACTTC.

This CDR3 is CASSQEGDSSYEQYF. CDR3 DNA sequence: TGCGCCAGCAGCCAAGAGGGGGACTCCTCCTACGAGCAGTACTTC. The chain has TRBV4-1 and TRBJ2-7; D may be TRBD2 (6 bases). This CDR3 has 15 residues. Germline V CDR1 and CDR2: MGHRA, YSYEKL. V lost 0 bases, J lost 0 bases, and 9 bases lay in between.

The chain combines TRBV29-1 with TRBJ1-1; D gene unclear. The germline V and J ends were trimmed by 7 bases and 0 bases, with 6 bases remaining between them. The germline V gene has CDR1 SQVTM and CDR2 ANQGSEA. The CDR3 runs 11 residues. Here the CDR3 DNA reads TGCAGCGGACACGTGAACACTGAAGCTTTCTTT. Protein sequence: CSGHVNTEAFF.

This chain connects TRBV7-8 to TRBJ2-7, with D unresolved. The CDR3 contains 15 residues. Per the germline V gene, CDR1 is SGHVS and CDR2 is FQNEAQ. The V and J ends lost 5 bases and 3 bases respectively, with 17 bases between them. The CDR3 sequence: CASSPHPGPRYEQYF. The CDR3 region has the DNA TGTGCCAGCAGCCCCCATCCCGGGCCTCGCTACGAGCAGTACTTC.

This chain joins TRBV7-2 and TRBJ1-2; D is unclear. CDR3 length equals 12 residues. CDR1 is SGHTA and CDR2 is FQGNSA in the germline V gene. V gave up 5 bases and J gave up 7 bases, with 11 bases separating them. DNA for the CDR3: TGTGCCAGCAGCGCCTCCCTAGGTGGCTACACCTTC. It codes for CASSASLGGYTF. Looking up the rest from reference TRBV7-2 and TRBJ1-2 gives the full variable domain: GAGVSQSPSNKVTEKGKDVELRCDPISGHTALYWYRQSLGQGLEFLIYFQGNSAPDKSGLPSDRFSAERTGGSVSTLTIQRTQQEDSAVYLCASSASLGGYTFGSGTRLTVV.

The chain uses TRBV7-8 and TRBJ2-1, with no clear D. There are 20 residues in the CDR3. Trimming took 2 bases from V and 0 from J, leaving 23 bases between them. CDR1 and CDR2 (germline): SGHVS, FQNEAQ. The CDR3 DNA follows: TGTGCCAGCAGCTTACCCAGAAACCTAGACAAGGAGAGCTCCTACAATGAGCAGTTCTTC. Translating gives CASSLPRNLDKESSYNEQFF.

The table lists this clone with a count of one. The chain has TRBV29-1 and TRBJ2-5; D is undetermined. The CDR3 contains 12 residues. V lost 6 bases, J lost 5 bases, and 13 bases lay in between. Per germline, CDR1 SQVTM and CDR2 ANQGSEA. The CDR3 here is CSVRTESETQYF. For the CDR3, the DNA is TGCAGCGTCAGGACGGAATCGGAGACCCAGTACTTC.

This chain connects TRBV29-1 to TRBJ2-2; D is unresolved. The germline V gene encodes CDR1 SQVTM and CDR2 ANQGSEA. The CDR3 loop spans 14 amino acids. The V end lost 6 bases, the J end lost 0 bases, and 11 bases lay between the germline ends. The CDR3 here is CSVRASTNTGELFF. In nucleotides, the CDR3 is TGCAGCGTCCGGGCATCCACGAACACCGGGGAGCTGTTTTTT.

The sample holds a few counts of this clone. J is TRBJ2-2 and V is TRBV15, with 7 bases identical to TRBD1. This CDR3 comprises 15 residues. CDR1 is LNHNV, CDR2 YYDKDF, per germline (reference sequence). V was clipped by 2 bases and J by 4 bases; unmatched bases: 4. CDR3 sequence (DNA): TGTGCCACCAGCAGAAGGGGACAGCTCACCGGGGAGCTGTTTTTT. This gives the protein CATSRRGQLTGELFF.

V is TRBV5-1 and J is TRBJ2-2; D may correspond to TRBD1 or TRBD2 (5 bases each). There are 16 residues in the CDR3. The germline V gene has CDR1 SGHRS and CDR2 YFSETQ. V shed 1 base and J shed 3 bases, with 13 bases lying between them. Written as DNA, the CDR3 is TGCGCCAGCAGCTTGCGGGACGGGGAAGACACCGGGGAGCTGTTTTTT. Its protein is CASSLRDGEDTGELFF.